This entry lists 21 T cell receptor beta chains sequenced from one sample in a study of control samples from healthy donors and cancer patients. The repertoire was sequenced with immunoSEQ multiplex PCR; TCRdb's copy has only in-frame clones and lacks some. The data contain 95,000 to 130,000 clones, 80% to 90% of them singletons. The sequenced material came from PBMCs. The source is a woman between 50 and 59 years old with colorectal cancer.

The chain joins TRBV27 to TRBJ1-1; D is unclear. Germline CDR1 is MNHEY and CDR2 is SMNVEV (reference sequence). The CDR3 contains 13 residues. The V and J ends lost 8 bases and 4 bases respectively, with 14 bases between them. CDR3 nucleotide sequence: TGTGCCAGCTCCACCTTGGTAGGCACTGAAGCTTTCTTT. It encodes CASSTLVGTEAFF.

This clone was counted between two and nine times. The chain carries TRBV11-2 and TRBJ2-3, with 10 bases fitting TRBD2. In germline, CDR1 is SGHAT, CDR2 FQNNGV. This CDR3 contains 16 residues. Trimming took 4 bases from V and 2 from J; bases not matched to a gene: 6. The CDR3 loop is CASSSPLAGVTDTQYF. The CDR3 DNA is TGTGCCAGCAGCTCTCCCCTAGCGGGGGTCACAGATACGCAGTATTTT. Drawing the rest from reference TRBV11-2 and TRBJ2-3, the complete variable domain is EAGVAQSPRYKIIEKRQSVAFWCNPISGHATLYWYQQILGQGPKLLIQFQNNGVVDDSQLPKDRFSAERLKGVDSTLKIQPAKLEDSAVYLCASSSPLAGVTDTQYFGPGTRLTVL.

The chain couples TRBV7-8 to TRBJ1-4; TRBD1 is a possible D gene (6 bases). CDR3 length equals 17 residues. Germline V gene sequence: CDR1 SGHVS, CDR2 FQNEAQ. The V end lost 5 bases, the J end lost 1 base, and 17 bases lay between the germline ends. In DNA form, the CDR3 reads TGTGCCAGCAGCACCTACCCAGGGGATCAAACTAATGAAAAACTGTTTTTT. It encodes CASSTYPGDQTNEKLFF.

V is TRBV18 and J is TRBJ2-1; D might be TRBD1 (6 bases). The CDR3 has 14 residues. Germline CDR1 and CDR2: KGHSH and LQKENI. V was trimmed by 0 bases and J by 5 bases, leaving 8 bases between them. The CDR3 sequence is CASSPPSGDNEQFF. CDR3 sequence (DNA): TGTGCCAGCTCACCACCGTCAGGGGACAATGAGCAGTTCTTC. Full variable domain (rest looked up from reference TRBV18 and TRBJ2-1): NAGVMQNPRHLVRRRGQEARLRCSPMKGHSHVYWYRQLPEEGLKFMVYLQKENIIDESGMPKERFSAEFPKEGPSILRIQQVVRGDSAAYFCASSPPSGDNEQFFGPGTRLTVL.

The rearrangement joins TRBV29-1 to TRBJ1-4; D might be TRBD1 (6 bases). CDR3 length: 15 amino acids. Germline assignment: CDR1 SQVTM and CDR2 ANQGSEA. Trimming pared 0 bases from V and 10 bases from J, leaving 18 bases between. The CDR3 here is CSVEDWGSGDRKLFF. In DNA form, the CDR3 reads TGCAGCGTTGAAGATTGGGGGTCAGGGGATAGAAAACTGTTTTTT. The full variable domain, completed using reference TRBV29-1 and TRBJ1-4, is SAVISQKPSRDICQRGTSLTIQCQVDSQVTMMFWYRQQPGQSLTLIATANQGSEATYESGFVIDKFPISRPNLTFSTLTVSNMSPEDSSIYLCSVEDWGSGDRKLFFGSGTQLSVL.

This chain links TRBV28 with TRBJ2-1, with 13 bases matching TRBD2. J lost 1 base, V lost 6 bases, and 9 bases had no gene match. This CDR3 region has 18 residues. From germline, CDR1 is MDHEN and CDR2 SYDVKM. Written as DNA, the CDR3 is TGTGCCAGCAGCCCTGGACTAGCGGGAGTATTGTCCTACAATGAGCAGTTCTTC. Its translation: CASSPGLAGVLSYNEQFF.

The chain is built from TRBV27 and TRBJ2-2; D not certain. The ends were cut back, 2 bases at V and 2 bases at J, with 12 bases in the middle. The CDR3 is 16 amino acids. CDR1 is MNHEY and CDR2 is SMNVEV in the germline V gene (reference sequence). CDR3 loop: CASSLGQSLNTGELFF. For the CDR3, the DNA is TGTGCCAGCAGTTTAGGGCAGTCGCTTAACACCGGGGAGCTGTTTTTT.

The chain is built from TRBV19 and TRBJ2-5; D is possibly TRBD1 (5 bases). V was shortened by 6 bases and J by 1 base, with 9 bases between the two germline ends. This CDR3 spans 13 amino acids. Germline CDR1 and CDR2: LNHDA and SQIVND (reference sequence). CDR3 residues: CASSSGPQETQYF. CDR3 DNA: TGTGCCAGTAGCTCAGGGCCCCAAGAGACCCAGTACTTC.

The CDR3 loop reads CASSSSSGGSGGETQYF. CDR3 sequence (DNA): TGTGCCAGCAGCTCCAGTTCGGGCGGGAGCGGCGGGGAGACCCAGTACTTC. The chain uses TRBV9 and TRBJ2-5; 7 nucleotides agree with TRBD2. J lost 5 bases, V lost 4 bases, and 17 bases had no gene match. This CDR3 region has 17 residues. Germline V gene data show CDR1 as SGDLS and CDR2 as YYNGEE.

The genes are TRBV5-1 and TRBJ1-2; maybe TRBD1 (5 bases). This CDR3 comprises 13 residues. V was clipped by 0 bases and J by 6 bases, with 9 bases between them. Germline V gene sequence: CDR1 SGHRS, CDR2 YFSETQ. The CDR3 region has the DNA TGCGCCAGCAGCTTGGTTGTAGGGGATGGCTACACCTTC. Protein sequence: CASSLVVGDGYTF.

This clone was found once. The chain links TRBV18 to TRBJ2-3; 9 bases are shared with TRBD2. The germline gives CDR1 KGHSH, CDR2 LQKENI. This CDR3 is 15 amino acids long. V was clipped by 8 bases and J by 0 bases; unmatched bases: 6. The DNA for the CDR3 is TGTGCCAGCCACCGGCGGGGGGGGAGCACAGATACGCAGTATTTT. Translated, it gives CASHRRGGSTDTQYF.

This chain uses TRBV19 with TRBJ1-2; TRBD1 aligns across 7 bases. The CDR3 extends over 14 amino acids. V shed 6 bases, J shed 6 bases, and the junction held 10 bases outside the gene matches. Per the germline V gene, CDR1 is LNHDA and CDR2 is SQIVND (reference sequence). CDR3 nucleotides: TGTGCCAGTAGCGCACGACAGGGCCAAGATGGCTACACCTTC. Amino acids: CASSARQGQDGYTF.

The V and J genes are TRBV19 and TRBJ2-4; D call uncertain. Trimming removed 5 bases at V and 4 bases at J, with 12 bases between. Germline CDR1 reads LNHDA; CDR2 reads SQIVND (reference sequence). The CDR3 covers 14 residues. CDR3 protein: CASSLGSGKNIQYF. DNA for the CDR3: TGTGCCAGTAGTTTGGGCAGTGGAAAAAACATTCAGTACTTC. Combining the CDR3 with reference TRBV19 and TRBJ2-4 gives the whole variable domain DGGITQSPKYLFRKEGQNVTLSCEQNLNHDAMYWYRQDPGQGLRLIYYSQIVNDFQKGDIAEGYSVSREKKESFPLTVTSAQKNPTAFYLCASSLGSGKNIQYFGAGTRLSVL.

The V and J genes are TRBV6-5 and TRBJ2-7; 9 bases are shared with TRBD2. The CDR3 consists of 16 residues. Trimming cost V 0 bases and J 0 bases; bases outside gene matches: 3. Per the germline V gene, CDR1 is MNHEY and CDR2 is SVGAGI. Here the CDR3 DNA reads TGTGCCAGCAGTTACTCCAGCGGGGGGAGCTCCTACGAGCAGTACTTC. The encoded protein is CASSYSSGGSSYEQYF.

The chain is built from TRBV2 and TRBJ1-5; 7 nucleotides agree with TRBD1. The CDR3 contains 15 residues. Germline values: CDR1 SNHLY, CDR2 FYNNEI. V lost 6 bases, J lost 1 base, and 6 bases stayed unmatched. CDR3 in DNA: TGTGCCAGCAGCCCCAGGGGGATCAGCAATCAGCCCCAGCATTTT. It translates to CASSPRGISNQPQHF.

The chain links TRBV29-1 to TRBJ2-1; the match to TRBD1 covers 8 bases. CDR3 length: 13 residues. In germline, CDR1 is SQVTM, CDR2 ANQGSEA. Losses at the gene ends were 8 bases for V and 3 bases for J; bases not matched to a gene: 6. The CDR3 region has the DNA TGCAGCTCATACAGGGGGGACTACAATGAGCAGTTCTTC. This translates into CSSYRGDYNEQFF.

The J gene is TRBJ1-2, the V gene TRBV2; TRBD1 might be the D (5 bases). Per germline, CDR1 SNHLY and CDR2 FYNNEI. The length of the CDR3 is 15 residues. Trimming took off 2 bases at V and 6 bases at J, with 16 bases between the two ends. The CDR3 bases are TGTGCCAGCAGTGAATCTCGGACACCGGGGGATGGCTACACCTTC. This encodes CASSESRTPGDGYTF.

The rearrangement joins TRBV11-2 to TRBJ2-7; D uncertain. The CDR3 consists of 12 residues. Deletions cut 5 bases from V and 4 bases from J, with 9 bases between. The germline CDR1 and CDR2 sequences are SGHAT and FQNNGV. The CDR3: CASSPDLYEQYF. DNA of the CDR3: TGTGCCAGCAGCCCGGACCTTTACGAGCAGTACTTC.

This clone has only a few counts. The V call is TRBV6-5, the J call TRBJ1-2, with D possibly TRBD1 on 6 matching bases. The CDR3 has 15 amino acids. V was cut by 9 bases and J by 3 bases, with 20 bases left in between. The germline V gene has CDR1 MNHEY and CDR2 SVGAGI. CDR3 amino acids: CASKIRTGTHYGYTF. The DNA of the CDR3 is TGTGCCAGTAAGATTAGGACCGGGACACACTATGGCTACACCTTC.

J is TRBJ1-2 and V is TRBV18; D is unresolved. V was pared by 0 bases and J by 3 bases, with 8 bases between. The germline CDR1 and CDR2 sequences are KGHSH and LQKENI. The CDR3 length is 14 residues. The CDR3 DNA follows: TGTGCCAGCTCACCACCGGGTTTTGACTATGGCTACACCTTC. Residues: CASSPPGFDYGYTF. Full variable domain (rest looked up from reference TRBV18 and TRBJ1-2): NAGVMQNPRHLVRRRGQEARLRCSPMKGHSHVYWYRQLPEEGLKFMVYLQKENIIDESGMPKERFSAEFPKEGPSILRIQQVVRGDSAAYFCASSPPGFDYGYTFGSGTRLTVV.

Notes on this clone: A much larger clone is a single base away; this may be a read error. The chain employs TRBV6-5 and TRBJ2-7, with a weak D call TRBD2 (5 bases). V was pared by 0 bases and J by 3 bases, with 6 bases between. The germline V gene encodes CDR1 MNHEY and CDR2 SVGAGI. The CDR3 has 13 amino acids. Here the CDR3 reads CASSYSGSYEQYF. The CDR3 DNA sequence: TGTGCCAGCAGTTACTCGGGGAGCTACGAGCAGTACTTC.